Listed here are 27 T cell receptor beta chains from one sample, sequenced in a study of T-cell memory formation after mild COVID-19. TCRdb re-analysed the 5' RACE reads in MiXCR, keeping a single row per CDR3 protein. The sample carries hundreds of thousands of distinct CDR3 sequences, about 25% recorded once. Sequenced input: PBMCs or a T cell subset sorted from them (not recorded which). These receptors were collected from an adult woman who had mild COVID-19 (a few samples of this study predate the infection). Cell type and time point are not known.

V and J are TRBV27 and TRBJ2-5; D is ambiguous. Germline loops: CDR1 MNHEY, CDR2 SMNVEV (reference sequence). The CDR3 is 12 residues long. Trimming left V 4 bases short and J 7 bases short, with 10 bases between. Here the CDR3 reads CASSYPYGTQYF. In nucleotides, the CDR3 is TGTGCCAGCAGTTATCCCTACGGGACCCAGTACTTC.

This clonotype was recorded a few times. This rearrangement joins TRBV7-9 to TRBJ1-2; a weak D match, TRBD1 (6 bases). CDR1 SEHNR and CDR2 FQNEAQ come from the germline V gene (reference sequence). Trimming pared 5 bases from V and 7 bases from J, leaving 14 bases between. The CDR3 totals 13 residues. The CDR3 is CASSPPATGGYTF. The CDR3 DNA sequence: TGTGCCAGCAGCCCCCCAGCGACAGGTGGCTACACCTTC.

V usage is TRBV12-3 or TRBV12-4 and J usage is TRBJ2-1; 10 positions match TRBD2. The CDR3 consists of 13 residues. V lost 8 bases, J lost 4 bases, and 2 bases stayed unmatched. The CDR3 here is CASGAGGYNEQFF. CDR3 in DNA: TGTGCCAGCGGAGCGGGGGGGTACAATGAGCAGTTCTTC.

The rearrangement joins TRBV20-1 to TRBJ2-7; 7 bases fit TRBD1. CDR1 DFQATT and CDR2 SNEGSKA come from the germline V gene (reference sequence). J gave up 0 bases and V 0 bases, and 8 bases lay outside the gene matches. The CDR3 runs 16 residues. CDR3 DNA: TGCAGTGCTAGAGATTTGGGACAGTTGATCTCCTACGAGCAGTACTTC. It encodes CSARDLGQLISYEQYF.

The V gene is TRBV24-1, the J gene TRBJ2-7; D is possibly TRBD2 (5 bases). Deletions cut 7 bases from V and 7 bases from J, with 16 bases between. CDR1 is KGHDR and CDR2 is SFDVKD in the germline V gene. This CDR3 is 13 amino acids long. The CDR3 region is CATRSGLAGEQYF. DNA of the CDR3: TGTGCCACCAGATCCGGACTTGCGGGTGAGCAGTACTTC.

This rearrangement joins TRBV5-1 to TRBJ1-1; D is unresolved. Germline-derived CDR1 and CDR2 are SGHRS and YFSETQ. Trimming shortened V by 2 bases and J by 4 bases, and 9 bases separated the two germline ends. The CDR3 has 13 residues. This CDR3 reads CASSFRGPTEAFF. The CDR3 nucleotides read TGCGCCAGCAGCTTCCGGGGTCCCACTGAAGCTTTCTTT. Complete variable domain (other parts from reference TRBV5-1 and TRBJ1-1): KAGVTQTPRYLIKTRGQQVTLSCSPISGHRSVSWYQQTPGQGLQFLFEYFSETQRNKGNFPGRFSGRQFSNSRSEMNVSTLELGDSALYLCASSFRGPTEAFFGQGTRLTVV.

The chain recombines TRBV6-2 or TRBV6-3 with TRBJ1-5, with 7 nucleotides matching TRBD1. The CDR3 totals 16 residues. The germline gives CDR1 MNHEY, CDR2 SVGEGT. With V trimmed by 6 bases and J by 0 bases, 8 bases remained unmatched. The CDR3 DNA sequence: TGTGCCAGCAGACGTTCCGGGACAGCTAGCAATCAGCCCCAGCATTTT. It encodes CASRRSGTASNQPQHF.

This clonotype occurred a few times. CDR3 sequence reads: CATSIRTEHTEAFF. CDR3 nucleotide sequence: TGTGCCACCAGCATTCGAACAGAGCACACTGAAGCTTTCTTT. The chain is built from TRBV15 and TRBJ1-1, with D uncertain. CDR3 length equals 14 residues. Germline-derived CDR1 and CDR2 are LNHNV and YYDKDF (reference sequence). Trimming removed 4 bases at V and 3 bases at J, with 12 bases between.

The chain is built from TRBV3-1 and TRBJ2-5; 9 bases are shared with TRBD1. CDR3 length: 15 residues. From germline, CDR1 is LGHDT and CDR2 YNNKEL (reference sequence). Trimming cost V 0 bases and J 5 bases; bases outside gene matches: 4. CDR3 coding DNA: TGTGCCAGCAGCCAAGAGGGGACAGGGCAGGAGACCCAGTACTTC. This gives the protein CASSQEGTGQETQYF.

In its sample, this clonotype was seen a few times. The CDR3 bases are TGTGCCAGCAGCCCGGCCCTCTCGGCCAACGTCCTGACTTTC. This codes for CASSPALSANVLTF. The chain is built from TRBV7-2 and TRBJ2-6; D is uncertain. The V and J ends lost 5 bases and 6 bases respectively, with 11 bases between them. This CDR3 spans 14 amino acids. CDR1 is SGHTA, CDR2 FQGNSA, per germline.

V gene TRBV18 combines with J gene TRBJ2-7, with a tentative D call TRBD1 (6 bases). Trimming removed 6 bases at V and 1 base at J, with 16 bases between. The CDR3 loop spans 15 amino acids. Germline CDR1 is KGHSH and CDR2 is LQKENI. The CDR3 DNA reads as TGTGCCAGCTCTCGCCTTAACAGGGTATCCTACGAGCAGTACTTC. Protein sequence: CASSRLNRVSYEQYF.

This clonotype has just a few counts. The V and J genes are TRBV24-1 and TRBJ2-3, with a possible D match to TRBD1 (6 bases). The CDR3 length is 16 residues. Germline V gene lookup returns CDR1 KGHDR and CDR2 SFDVKD. Trimming shortened V by 2 bases and J by 0 bases, and 11 bases separated the two germline ends. The CDR3 loop is CATSDWTAPSTDTQYF. In DNA form, the CDR3 reads TGTGCCACCAGTGATTGGACAGCCCCGAGCACAGATACGCAGTATTTT.

This chain joins TRBV7-2 and TRBJ1-3, with 7 nucleotides matching TRBD1. The CDR3 runs to 19 residues. Per the germline V gene, CDR1 is SGHTA and CDR2 is FQGNSA. Trimming removed 5 bases from V and 3 bases from J; junction bases left unmatched: 19. As DNA, the CDR3 is TGTGCCAGCAGCCCACACCACCAAACCGGGACAGATTTTGGAAACACCATATATTTT. Protein: CASSPHHQTGTDFGNTIYF.

The chain links TRBV5-1 to TRBJ2-1; TRBD1 agrees at 7 bases. Germline values: CDR1 SGHRS, CDR2 YFSETQ. J gave up 5 bases and V 8 bases, and 10 bases lay outside the gene matches. CDR3 size: 14 residues. The CDR3 here is CASTGTVGHNEQFF. DNA for the CDR3: TGCGCCAGTACCGGGACAGTCGGCCACAATGAGCAGTTCTTC.

In its sample, this clonotype was seen a few times. The rearrangement joins TRBV11-2 to TRBJ2-5; 8 bases match TRBD1. CDR1 and CDR2 (germline): SGHAT, FQNNGV. The length of the CDR3 is 15 residues. The V segment lost 5 bases and the J segment 2 bases; nucleotides outside the gene matches: 7. This chain's CDR3 is CASSRGQGWQETQYF. The CDR3 DNA sequence: TGTGCCAGCAGCCGCGGACAGGGTTGGCAAGAGACCCAGTACTTC.

This clonotype was detected a few times. The genes are TRBV7-2 and TRBJ2-1; 7 bases match TRBD1. V was clipped by 0 bases and J by 15 bases; unmatched bases: 8. This CDR3 spans 13 amino acids. Germline-derived CDR1 and CDR2 are SGHTA and FQGNSA. The CDR3 region has the DNA TGTGCCAGCAGCTTAGCCCACGACAGGGCGGTGTTCTTC. Translating gives CASSLAHDRAVFF.

In this sample, this clonotype turned up a few times. CDR3 amino acids: CASRTDAGVLRYGYTF. DNA for the CDR3: TGCGCCAGCAGGACGGACGCAGGAGTACTCCGATATGGCTACACCTTC. The chain has TRBV5-1 and TRBJ1-2; D gene unclear. CDR1 is SGHRS and CDR2 is YFSETQ in the germline V gene. The CDR3 runs 16 residues. Trimming took off 5 bases at V and 5 bases at J, with 22 bases between the two ends.

The gene calls are TRBV7-2 and TRBJ2-1, with D possibly TRBD1 on 5 matching bases. The CDR3 is 13 residues long. Germline CDR1 SGHTA, CDR2 FQGNSA. The V and J ends lost 1 base and 8 bases respectively, with 9 bases between them. CDR3 sequence: CASSLGGWDEQFF. DNA for the CDR3: TGTGCCAGCAGCTTAGGGGGCTGGGATGAGCAGTTCTTC.

This clonotype was recorded many times. The chain couples TRBV11-3 to TRBJ1-1; no firm D call. The V end lost 6 bases, the J end lost 1 base, and 6 bases lay between the germline ends. The germline V gene has CDR1 SGHNT and CDR2 YENEEA. This CDR3 comprises 12 residues. CDR3 bases: TGTGCCAGCAGTCCCCCGAACACTGAAGCTTTCTTT. Protein sequence: CASSPPNTEAFF.

This chain connects TRBV12-3 or TRBV12-4 to TRBJ2-5, with 9 positions matching TRBD2. V was clipped by 3 bases and J by 5 bases; unmatched bases: 7. The CDR3 length is 15 residues. CDR3 residues: CASSFGLAGPETQYF. The CDR3 region has the DNA TGTGCCAGCAGTTTCGGGCTAGCGGGGCCGGAGACCCAGTACTTC.

The rearrangement uses TRBV7-8 and TRBJ2-7; weak D call: TRBD1 (6 bases). Trimming pared 0 bases from V and 6 bases from J, leaving 21 bases between. Germline CDR1 SGHVS, CDR2 FQNEAQ. The CDR3 covers 17 residues. The DNA for the CDR3 is TGTGCCAGCAGCTTAGCGTATAGGTCAGGGGAAGATCTCGAGCAGTACTTC. Amino acids: CASSLAYRSGEDLEQYF.

This clonotype was picked up many times. This chain connects TRBV4-3 to TRBJ1-2; 9 bases fit TRBD1. This CDR3 region has 16 residues. Germline loops: CDR1 LGHNA, CDR2 YSLEER. The trim removed 3 bases at V and 2 bases at J, leaving 7 bases unmatched. This CDR3 is CASSQAGTGYNYGYTF. CDR3 coding DNA: TGCGCCAGCAGCCAGGCCGGGACAGGGTACAACTATGGCTACACCTTC.

This chain links TRBV6-2 or TRBV6-3 with TRBJ2-7, with 9 bases that match TRBD1. Looked up from germline, CDR1 is MNHEY and CDR2 is SVGEGT. The CDR3 is 14 amino acids. J gave up 3 bases and V 6 bases, and 6 bases lay outside the gene matches. The CDR3 DNA sequence: TGTGCCAGCAGCAGGGGACAGGGTAACTACGAGCAGTACTTC. Amino acids: CASSRGQGNYEQYF.

This clonotype was counted between two and nine times. The rearrangement links TRBV30 to TRBJ1-1; D is perhaps TRBD1 (5 bases). Germline V gene lookup returns CDR1 GTSNPN and CDR2 SVGIG (reference sequence). The V end was cut by 7 bases, the J end by 0 bases, with 15 bases between. CDR3 length equals 14 residues. CDR3 residues: CASEILTVNTEAFF. The CDR3 region has the DNA TGTGCCTCAGAAATACTGACAGTGAACACTGAAGCTTTCTTT.

This clonotype was counted a few times. The chain links TRBV20-1 to TRBJ2-7; no reliable D call. Germline CDR1 reads DFQATT; CDR2 reads SNEGSKA (reference sequence). This CDR3 is built from 14 residues. Between the trimmed V and J ends, which lost 4 bases and 5 bases, there was a span of 18 bases. In DNA form, the CDR3 reads TGCAGTGCTACAAAGAGCTCCTCCTATCACGAGCAGTACTTC. Its protein product is CSATKSSSYHEQYF.

Turning to this clonotype: One junction end does not reproduce the germline sequence, and a read error may be involved. J is TRBJ1-1 and V is TRBV11-2; a weak D match, TRBD1 (6 bases). Germline CDR1 and CDR2: SGHAT and FQNNGV. CDR3 length equals 13 residues. DNA of the CDR3: TGTGACAGCAGACAGGACGTAAAGAAAGAAGCTTTCTTT. Translated: CDSRQDVKKEAFF.

The chain recombines TRBV12-3 or TRBV12-4 with TRBJ2-2, with 9 bases that match TRBD1. V lost 7 bases, J lost 4 bases, and 10 bases stayed unmatched. The CDR3 sequence is 16 residues long. The CDR3 coding sequence is TGTGCCAGCATCGACTCCGGGACAGGGTCCACCGGGGAGCTGTTTTTT. It translates to CASIDSGTGSTGELFF.